Described below is a single T cell receptor beta chain sequence and its context. Antigen unknown. The source of the sample is a study of T-cell memory formation after mild COVID-19. Study at large: Largely donor-specific sequence clusters came from two donors. Broader study findings: Several responding clones turned up in pre-infection memory, indicating that cross-reactive memory may have taken part. Contracting clones, day 15 to 85, had balanced CD4/CD8, and later expanders favored CD4+. Mainly in CM and EM were contracting CD4+ clones; CD8+ were in EMRA.

TCRdb called the 5' RACE reads again in MiXCR, with one record for every CDR3 protein. The sample has a few hundred thousand distinct CDR3 sequences; 15% to 20% are singletons. Germline loops: CDR1 SGHNT, CDR2 YENEEA. CDR3 size: 15 residues. V lost 5 bases, J lost 1 base, and 14 bases lay in between. V and J are TRBV11-3 and TRBJ2-5; tentative D call: TRBD2 (5 bases). Material: PBMCs or a T cell subset sorted from them (not recorded which). This TCR came from a man between 18 and 29 years old who had mild COVID-19 (a few samples of this study predate the infection). Cell type and time point are not known. CDR3 loop: CASSPIRRTQETQYF. The CDR3 DNA follows: TGTGCCAGCAGCCCCATCAGGAGGACCCAAGAGACCCAGTACTTC.